A single sample is the source of the 3 T cell receptor beta chains below, sequenced in a study of T cells in tumors after PD-1 blockade. Generated by immunoSEQ multiplex PCR, the TCRdb table keeps only in-frame clones and is missing some. Here the sample spans tens of thousands of clones, approximately 79% being singletons. The sequencing here drew on PBMCs, taken after anti-PD-1 treatment. All receptors derive from a human donor with basal cell carcinoma.

This chain links TRBV2 with TRBJ1-1; TRBD1 is a possible D gene (5 bases). CDR3 length: 13 amino acids. V was clipped by 7 bases and J by 3 bases, with 12 bases between them. CDR1 is SNHLY, CDR2 FYNNEI, per germline. The CDR3 nucleotides are TGTGCCAGCAACGGATGGGGGGACACTGAAGCTTTCTTT. It codes for CASNGWGDTEAFF.

In DNA, the CDR3 is TGTGCCAGCAGCATACCGACAGGGATGATTGAAGCTTTCTTT. Its translation: CASSIPTGMIEAFF. The rearrangement joins TRBV5-6 to TRBJ1-1; 7 nucleotides match TRBD1. V shed 4 bases and J 7 bases; nucleotides not matched to a gene: 10. Germline V gene data show CDR1 as SGHDT and CDR2 as YYEEEE. CDR3 length: 14 residues.

The genes are TRBV9 and TRBJ1-1; D unclear. CDR1 and CDR2 from the germline V gene are SGDLS and YYNGEE. With 0 bases removed from V and 9 bases from J, the gap between germline ends came to 21 bases. This CDR3 spans 16 amino acids. The CDR3 is CASSVVTRPNNLKAFF. CDR3 sequence (DNA): TGTGCCAGCAGCGTAGTGACGCGGCCTAACAACCTCAAAGCTTTCTTT.